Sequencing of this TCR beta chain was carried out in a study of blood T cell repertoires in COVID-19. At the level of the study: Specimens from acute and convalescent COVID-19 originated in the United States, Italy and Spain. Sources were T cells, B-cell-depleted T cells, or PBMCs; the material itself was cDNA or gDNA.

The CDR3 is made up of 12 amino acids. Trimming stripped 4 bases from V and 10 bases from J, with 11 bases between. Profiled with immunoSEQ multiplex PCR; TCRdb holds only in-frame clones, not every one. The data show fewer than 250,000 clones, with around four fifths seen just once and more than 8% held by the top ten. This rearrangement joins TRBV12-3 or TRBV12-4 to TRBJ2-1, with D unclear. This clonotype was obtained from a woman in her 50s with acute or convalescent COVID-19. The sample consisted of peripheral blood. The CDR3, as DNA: TGTGCCAGCAGTTCACCTCAGGTGGAGCAGTTCTTC. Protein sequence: CASSSPQVEQFF.